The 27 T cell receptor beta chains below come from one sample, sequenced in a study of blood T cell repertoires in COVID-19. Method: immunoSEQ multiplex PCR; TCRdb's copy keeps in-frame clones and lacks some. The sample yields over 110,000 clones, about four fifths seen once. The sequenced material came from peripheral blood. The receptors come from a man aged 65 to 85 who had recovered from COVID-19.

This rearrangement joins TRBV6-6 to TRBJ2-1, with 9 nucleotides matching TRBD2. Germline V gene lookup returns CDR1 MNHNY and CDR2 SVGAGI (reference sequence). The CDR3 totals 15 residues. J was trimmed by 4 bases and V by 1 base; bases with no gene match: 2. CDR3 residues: CASSYLSGRYNEQFF. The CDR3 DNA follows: TGTGCCAGCAGTTACTTGAGCGGGAGGTACAATGAGCAGTTCTTC.

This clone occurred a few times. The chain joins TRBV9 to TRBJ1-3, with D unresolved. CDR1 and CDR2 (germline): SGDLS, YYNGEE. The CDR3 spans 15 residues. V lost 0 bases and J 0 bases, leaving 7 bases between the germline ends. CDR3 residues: CASSVGQASGNTIYF. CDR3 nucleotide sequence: TGTGCCAGCAGCGTAGGGCAGGCCTCTGGAAACACCATATATTTT. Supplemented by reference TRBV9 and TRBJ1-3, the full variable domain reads DSGVTQTPKHLITATGQRVTLRCSPRSGDLSVYWYQQSLDQGLQFLIQYYNGEERAKGNILERFSAQQFPDLHSELNLSSLELGDSALYFCASSVGQASGNTIYFGEGSWLTVV.

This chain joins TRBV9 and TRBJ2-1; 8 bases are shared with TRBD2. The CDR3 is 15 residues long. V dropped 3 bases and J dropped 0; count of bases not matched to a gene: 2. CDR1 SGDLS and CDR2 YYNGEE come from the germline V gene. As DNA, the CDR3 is TGTGCCAGCAGCGAAGCGGGAGTCTCCTACAATGAGCAGTTCTTC. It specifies CASSEAGVSYNEQFF. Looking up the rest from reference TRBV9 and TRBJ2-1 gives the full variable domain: DSGVTQTPKHLITATGQRVTLRCSPRSGDLSVYWYQQSLDQGLQFLIQYYNGEERAKGNILERFSAQQFPDLHSELNLSSLELGDSALYFCASSEAGVSYNEQFFGPGTRLTVL.

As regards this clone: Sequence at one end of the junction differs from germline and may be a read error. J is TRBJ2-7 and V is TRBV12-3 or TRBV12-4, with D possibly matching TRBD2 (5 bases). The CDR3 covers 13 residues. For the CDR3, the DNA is TGTGCCAGCAGTCTAGCCAGGTCCTACGAGCAGTACTTC. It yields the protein CASSLARSYEQYF.

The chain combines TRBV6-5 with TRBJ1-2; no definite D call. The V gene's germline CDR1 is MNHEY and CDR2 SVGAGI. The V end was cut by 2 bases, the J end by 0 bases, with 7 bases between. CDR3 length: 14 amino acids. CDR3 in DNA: TGTGCCAGCAGTTACCATCCCACTAACTATGGCTACACCTTC. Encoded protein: CASSYHPTNYGYTF.

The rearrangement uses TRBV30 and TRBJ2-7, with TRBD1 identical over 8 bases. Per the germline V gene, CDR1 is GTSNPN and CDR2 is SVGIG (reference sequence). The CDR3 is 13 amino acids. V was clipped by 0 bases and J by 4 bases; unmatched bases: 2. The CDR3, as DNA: TGTGCCTGGAGTGTCCAGGGGGCGTACGAGCAGTACTTC. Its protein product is CAWSVQGAYEQYF.

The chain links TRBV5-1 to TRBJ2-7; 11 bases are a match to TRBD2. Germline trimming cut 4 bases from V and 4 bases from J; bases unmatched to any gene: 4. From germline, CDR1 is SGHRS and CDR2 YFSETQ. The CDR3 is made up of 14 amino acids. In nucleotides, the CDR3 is TGCGCCAGCAGCATTAGCGGGAGGGAGTACGAGCAGTACTTC. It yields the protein CASSISGREYEQYF.

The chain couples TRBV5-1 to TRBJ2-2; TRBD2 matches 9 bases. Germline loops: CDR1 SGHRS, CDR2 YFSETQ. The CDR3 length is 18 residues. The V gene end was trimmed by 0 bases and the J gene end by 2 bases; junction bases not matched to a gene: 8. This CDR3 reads CASSLGLADSLNTGELFF. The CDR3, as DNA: TGCGCCAGCAGCTTGGGACTAGCGGATTCTTTAAACACCGGGGAGCTGTTTTTT. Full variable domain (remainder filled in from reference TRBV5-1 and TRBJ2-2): KAGVTQTPRYLIKTRGQQVTLSCSPISGHRSVSWYQQTPGQGLQFLFEYFSETQRNKGNFPGRFSGRQFSNSRSEMNVSTLELGDSALYLCASSLGLADSLNTGELFFGEGSRLTVL.

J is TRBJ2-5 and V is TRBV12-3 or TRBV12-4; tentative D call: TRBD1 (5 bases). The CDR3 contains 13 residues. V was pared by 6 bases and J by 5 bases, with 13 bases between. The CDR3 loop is CASRSGFSETQYF. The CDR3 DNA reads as TGTGCCAGCAGATCAGGGTTTTCGGAGACCCAGTACTTC.

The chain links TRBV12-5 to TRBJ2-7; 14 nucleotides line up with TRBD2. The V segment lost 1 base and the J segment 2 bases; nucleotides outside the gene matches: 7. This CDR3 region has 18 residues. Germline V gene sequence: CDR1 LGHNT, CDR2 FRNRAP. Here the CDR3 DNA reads TGTGCTAGTGGTTTGGACCTAGGACTAGCGGGGGGTCCCTACGAGCAGTACTTC. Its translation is CASGLDLGLAGGPYEQYF. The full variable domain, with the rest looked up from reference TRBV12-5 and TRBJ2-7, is DARVTQTPRHKVTEMGQEVTMRCQPILGHNTVFWYRQTMMQGLELLAYFRNRAPLDDSGMPKDRFSAEMPDATLATLKIQPSEPRDSAVYFCASGLDLGLAGGPYEQYFGPGTRLTVT.

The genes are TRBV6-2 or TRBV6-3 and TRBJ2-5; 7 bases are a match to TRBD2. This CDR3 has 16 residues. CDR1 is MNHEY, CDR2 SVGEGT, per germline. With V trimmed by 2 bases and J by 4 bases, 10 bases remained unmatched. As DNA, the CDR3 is TGTGCCAGCAGTTACCCCTTCGGACTAGTCTCAGAGACCCAGTACTTC. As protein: CASSYPFGLVSETQYF.

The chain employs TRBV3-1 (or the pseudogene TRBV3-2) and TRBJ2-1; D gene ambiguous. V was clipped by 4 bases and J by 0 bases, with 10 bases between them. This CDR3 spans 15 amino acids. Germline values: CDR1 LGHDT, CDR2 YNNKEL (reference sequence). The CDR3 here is CASSPFKSSYNEQFF. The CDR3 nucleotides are TGTGCCAGCAGCCCGTTCAAGAGCTCCTACAATGAGCAGTTCTTC.

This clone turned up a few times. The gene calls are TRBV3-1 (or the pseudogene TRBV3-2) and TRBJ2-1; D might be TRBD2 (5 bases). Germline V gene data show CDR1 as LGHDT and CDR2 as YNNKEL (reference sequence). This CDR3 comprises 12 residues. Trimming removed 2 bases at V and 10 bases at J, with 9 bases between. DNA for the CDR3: TGTGCCAGCAGCCAAACTAGACGCGAGCAGTTCTTC. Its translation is CASSQTRREQFF.

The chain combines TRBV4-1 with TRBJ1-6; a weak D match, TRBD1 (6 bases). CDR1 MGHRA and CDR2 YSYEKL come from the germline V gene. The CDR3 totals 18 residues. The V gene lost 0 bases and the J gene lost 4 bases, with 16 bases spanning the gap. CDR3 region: CASSQEVVAGTYNSPLHF. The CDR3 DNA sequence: TGCGCCAGCAGCCAAGAGGTGGTTGCAGGGACATATAATTCACCCCTCCACTTT.

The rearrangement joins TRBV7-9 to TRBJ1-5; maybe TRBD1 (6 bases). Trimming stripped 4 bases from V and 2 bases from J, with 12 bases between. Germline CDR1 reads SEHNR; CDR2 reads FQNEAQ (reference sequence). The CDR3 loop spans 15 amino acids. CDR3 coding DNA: TGTGCCAGCAGCTCGGGCAGGACAGGCAATCAGCCCCAGCATTTT. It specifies CASSSGRTGNQPQHF.

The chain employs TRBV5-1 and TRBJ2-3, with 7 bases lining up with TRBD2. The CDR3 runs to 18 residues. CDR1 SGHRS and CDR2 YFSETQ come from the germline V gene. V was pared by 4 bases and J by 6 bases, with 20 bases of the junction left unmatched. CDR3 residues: CASSVFGRTDGITDTQYF. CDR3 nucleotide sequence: TGCGCCAGCAGCGTGTTCGGGAGGACGGACGGAATCACGGATACGCAGTATTTT. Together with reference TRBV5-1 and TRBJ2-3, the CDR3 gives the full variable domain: KAGVTQTPRYLIKTRGQQVTLSCSPISGHRSVSWYQQTPGQGLQFLFEYFSETQRNKGNFPGRFSGRQFSNSRSEMNVSTLELGDSALYLCASSVFGRTDGITDTQYFGPGTRLTVL.

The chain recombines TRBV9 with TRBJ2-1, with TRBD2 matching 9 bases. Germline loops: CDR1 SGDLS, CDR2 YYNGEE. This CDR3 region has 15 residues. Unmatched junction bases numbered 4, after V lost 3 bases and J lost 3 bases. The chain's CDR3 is CASSASGNLYNEQFF. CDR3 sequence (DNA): TGTGCCAGCAGCGCTAGCGGGAACCTCTACAATGAGCAGTTCTTC. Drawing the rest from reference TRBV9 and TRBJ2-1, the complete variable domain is DSGVTQTPKHLITATGQRVTLRCSPRSGDLSVYWYQQSLDQGLQFLIQYYNGEERAKGNILERFSAQQFPDLHSELNLSSLELGDSALYFCASSASGNLYNEQFFGPGTRLTVL.

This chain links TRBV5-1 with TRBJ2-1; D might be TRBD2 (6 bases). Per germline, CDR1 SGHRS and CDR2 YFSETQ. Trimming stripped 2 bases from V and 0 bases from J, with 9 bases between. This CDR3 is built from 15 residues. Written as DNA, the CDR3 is TGCGCCAGCAGCTTTGCGACTAGCTCCTACAATGAGCAGTTCTTC. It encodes CASSFATSSYNEQFF.

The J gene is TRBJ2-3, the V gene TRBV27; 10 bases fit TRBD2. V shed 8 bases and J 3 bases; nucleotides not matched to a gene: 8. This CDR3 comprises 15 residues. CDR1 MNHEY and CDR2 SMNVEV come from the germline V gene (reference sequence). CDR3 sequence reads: CASGKREGRTDTQYF. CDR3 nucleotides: TGTGCCAGCGGAAAGCGGGAGGGCCGGACAGATACGCAGTATTTT.

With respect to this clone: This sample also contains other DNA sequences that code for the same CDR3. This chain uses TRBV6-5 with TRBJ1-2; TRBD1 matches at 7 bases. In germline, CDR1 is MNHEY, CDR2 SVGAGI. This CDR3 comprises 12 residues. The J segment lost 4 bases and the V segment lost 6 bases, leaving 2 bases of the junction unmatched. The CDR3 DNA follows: TGTGCCAGCAGCCCAGGGGGCTATGGCTACACCTTC. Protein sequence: CASSPGGYGYTF.

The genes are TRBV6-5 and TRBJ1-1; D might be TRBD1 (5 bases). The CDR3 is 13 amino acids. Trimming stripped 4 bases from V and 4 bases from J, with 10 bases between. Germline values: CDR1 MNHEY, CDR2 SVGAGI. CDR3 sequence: CASSSHGGTEAFF. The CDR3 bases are TGTGCCAGCAGTTCGCACGGGGGCACTGAAGCTTTCTTT.

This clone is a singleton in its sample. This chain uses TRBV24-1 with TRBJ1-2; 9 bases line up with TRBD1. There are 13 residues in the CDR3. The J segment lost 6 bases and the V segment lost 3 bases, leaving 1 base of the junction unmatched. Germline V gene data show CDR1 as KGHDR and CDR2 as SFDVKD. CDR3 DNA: TGTGCCACCAGTGATCGACAGGGGGATGGCTACACCTTC. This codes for CATSDRQGDGYTF.

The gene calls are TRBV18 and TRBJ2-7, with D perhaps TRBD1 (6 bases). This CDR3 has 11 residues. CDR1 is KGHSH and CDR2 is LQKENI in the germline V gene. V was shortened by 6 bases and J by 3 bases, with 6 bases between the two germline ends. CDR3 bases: TGTGCCAGCTCGGACAGCTACGAGCAGTACTTC. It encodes CASSDSYEQYF.

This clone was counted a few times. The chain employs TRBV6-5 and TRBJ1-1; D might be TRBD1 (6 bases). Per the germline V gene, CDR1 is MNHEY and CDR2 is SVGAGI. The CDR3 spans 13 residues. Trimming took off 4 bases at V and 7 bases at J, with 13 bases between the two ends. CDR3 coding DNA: TGTGCCAGCAGTTCCCCGAGGGGGTTTGAAGCTTTCTTT. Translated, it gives CASSSPRGFEAFF.

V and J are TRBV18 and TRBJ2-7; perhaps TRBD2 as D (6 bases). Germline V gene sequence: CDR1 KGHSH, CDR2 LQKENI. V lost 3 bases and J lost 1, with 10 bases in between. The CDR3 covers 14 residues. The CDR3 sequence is CASSPGGGSYEQYF. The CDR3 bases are TGTGCCAGCTCACCGGGGGGTGGGTCCTACGAGCAGTACTTC.

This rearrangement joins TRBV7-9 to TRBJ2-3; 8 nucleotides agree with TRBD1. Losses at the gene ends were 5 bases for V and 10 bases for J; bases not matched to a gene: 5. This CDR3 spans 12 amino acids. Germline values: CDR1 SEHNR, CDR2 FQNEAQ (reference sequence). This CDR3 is CASSHQGAPQYF. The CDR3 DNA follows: TGTGCCAGCAGCCACCAGGGGGCTCCGCAGTATTTT.

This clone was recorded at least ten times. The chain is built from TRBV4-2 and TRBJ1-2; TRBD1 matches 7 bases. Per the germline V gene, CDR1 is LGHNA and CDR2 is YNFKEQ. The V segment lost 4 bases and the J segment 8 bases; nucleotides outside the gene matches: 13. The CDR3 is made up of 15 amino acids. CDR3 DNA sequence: TGTGCCAGCAGCCCCGACACAGGGGCCTCAGGGGGCTACACCTTC. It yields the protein CASSPDTGASGGYTF.